Sequencing of this T cell receptor (beta chain) was carried out in a study of blood T cell repertoires in COVID-19. Study context: Acute and convalescent COVID-19 specimens originated in the United States, Italy and Spain. T cells, B-cell-depleted T cells, or PBMCs provided the cDNA or gDNA that served as material.

Authors' methods: Estimates of nucleated cell counts were drawn from the amplification of reference gene primers. The assay was immunoSEQ multiplex PCR, and TCRdb's table has in-frame clones only and misses some. D and trimming come from the DNA, and the V and J calls and clone size come from that table. Here the sample spans over 150,000 clones, about 80% being singletons. Germline CDR1 SGHTA, CDR2 FQGNSA. The CDR3 totals 16 residues. Trimming removed 0 bases from V and 1 base from J, with 13 bases in between. This TCR was recovered from a human donor with acute or convalescent COVID-19. The donor label of this sample is uncertain. The chain employs TRBV7-2 and TRBJ2-7; D might be TRBD2 (6 bases). The specimen was peripheral blood. The CDR3 region has the DNA TGTGCCAGCAGCTTAGCGGGAGGAGAGGGGTCCTACGAGCAGTACTTC. This gives the protein CASSLAGGEGSYEQYF.